The 26 T cell receptor beta chains given below trace back to one sample, sequenced in a study of blood T cell repertoires in COVID-19. TCRdb's copy holds only in-frame clones and misses some; the assay was immunoSEQ multiplex PCR. The table lists about 480,000 clones, around nine tenths of them singletons, with roughly 1.8% in the top ten. The sequencing input was PBMCs or T cells enriched from blood (not recorded which). These receptors were collected from a woman aged 18 to 35 with acute COVID-19.

The chain's CDR3 is CATRGSREGYEQYF. CDR3 nucleotide sequence: TGTGCCACCAGGGGTTCGCGGGAGGGCTACGAGCAGTACTTC. The chain links TRBV27 to TRBJ2-7; 9 bases are shared with TRBD2. The CDR3 covers 14 residues. Trimming removed 10 bases from V and 3 bases from J; junction bases left unmatched: 10. CDR1 and CDR2 (germline): MNHEY, SMNVEV (reference sequence).

The J gene is TRBJ1-6, the V gene TRBV4-1; 8 bases line up with TRBD1. The CDR3 runs 15 residues. From germline, CDR1 is MGHRA and CDR2 YSYEKL. Losses at the gene ends were 2 bases for V and 8 bases for J; bases not matched to a gene: 5. CDR3 nucleotides: TGCGCCAGCAGCCAAACACAGGGGGATTATTCACCCCTCCACTTT. This gives the protein CASSQTQGDYSPLHF.

A single count supports this clone. The rearrangement joins TRBV20-1 to TRBJ2-1; no firm D call. This CDR3 spans 11 amino acids. Germline V gene sequence: CDR1 DFQATT, CDR2 SNEGSKA (reference sequence). The V and J ends lost 3 bases and 9 bases respectively, with 9 bases between them. For the CDR3, the DNA is TGCAGTGCTAGTTCGCTAGGTGAGCAGTTCTTC. Translation: CSASSLGEQFF.

The table lists this clone with a count of one. This chain links TRBV18 with TRBJ2-1; maybe TRBD2 (7 bases). This CDR3 has 15 amino acids. Trimming took 6 bases from V and 4 from J, leaving 16 bases between them. CDR1 and CDR2 (germline): KGHSH, LQKENI. CDR3 coding DNA: TGTGCCAGCTCCCGGGGGGACAACCTATACAATGAGCAGTTCTTC. Translation: CASSRGDNLYNEQFF.

The table lists this clone with a count of one. DNA for the CDR3: TGTGCCAGCAGTTATCGGGTTACGGACACCGGGGAGCTGTTTTTT. It translates to CASSYRVTDTGELFF. The V and J genes are TRBV6-5 and TRBJ2-2; D remains ambiguous. Between the trimmed V and J ends, which lost 3 bases and 3 bases, there was a span of 11 bases. This CDR3 contains 15 residues. Looked up from germline, CDR1 is MNHEY and CDR2 is SVGAGI.

V gene TRBV5-5 combines with J gene TRBJ1-4; D not certain. Trimming took 4 bases from V and 5 from J, leaving 9 bases between them. The CDR3 spans 13 residues. Germline CDR1 and CDR2: SGHKS and YYEKEE (reference sequence). The CDR3 loop reads CASSLQSNEKLFF. The CDR3 DNA sequence: TGTGCCAGCAGCCTGCAGTCGAATGAAAAACTGTTTTTT.

The sample holds one count of this clone. V and J are TRBV9 and TRBJ2-7; TRBD1 matches 8 bases. J was trimmed by 2 bases and V by 3 bases; bases with no gene match: 4. The CDR3 contains 14 residues. Germline values: CDR1 SGDLS, CDR2 YYNGEE. CDR3 nucleotides: TGTGCCAGCAGCGGCCGGGACAGGCCCTACGAGCAGTACTTC. It yields the protein CASSGRDRPYEQYF. Combining the CDR3 with reference TRBV9 and TRBJ2-7 gives the whole variable domain DSGVTQTPKHLITATGQRVTLRCSPRSGDLSVYWYQQSLDQGLQFLIQYYNGEERAKGNILERFSAQQFPDLHSELNLSSLELGDSALYFCASSGRDRPYEQYFGPGTRLTVT.

This chain links TRBV10-3 with TRBJ1-5; 9 bases align to TRBD1. Looked up from germline, CDR1 is ENHRY and CDR2 is SYGVKD. The CDR3 length is 15 residues. Unmatched junction bases numbered 1, after V lost 0 bases and J lost 4 bases. This chain's CDR3 is CAISESGQGNQPQHF. In nucleotides, the CDR3 is TGTGCCATCAGTGAGTCGGGACAGGGAAATCAGCCCCAGCATTTT.

The J gene is TRBJ1-5, the V gene TRBV27; no clear D. The CDR3 loop spans 14 amino acids. Between the trimmed V and J ends, which lost 5 bases and 0 bases, there was a span of 8 bases. Germline V lookup: CDR1 MNHEY, CDR2 SMNVEV (reference sequence). The DNA for the CDR3 is TGTGCCAGCAGTCCAGTTTCTAGCAATCAGCCCCAGCATTTT. Protein: CASSPVSSNQPQHF.

The chain joins TRBV6-4 to TRBJ2-3; D is possibly TRBD2 (5 bases). CDR3 length: 16 residues. V lost 4 bases and J lost 7, with 21 bases in between. CDR1 and CDR2 from the germline V gene are MRHNA and SNTAGT. CDR3 in DNA: TGTGCCAGCAGTGGAAGTGGAGGCCCCGCCCGAAATACGCAGTATTTT. As protein: CASSGSGGPARNTQYF.

The V gene is TRBV7-3, the J gene TRBJ2-1; D is possibly TRBD1 (6 bases). The CDR3 extends over 16 amino acids. CDR1 and CDR2 from the germline V gene are SGHTA and FQGTGA. Trimming removed 3 bases from V and 7 bases from J, with 19 bases in between. The CDR3 DNA reads as TGTGCCAGCAGCTTGACCCTCTTAATGGGGGCTAATGAGCAGTTCTTC. Protein sequence: CASSLTLLMGANEQFF.

The rearrangement links TRBV27 to TRBJ2-4, with D possibly TRBD1 on 6 matching bases. Trimming left V 6 bases short and J 6 bases short, with 18 bases between. From germline, CDR1 is MNHEY and CDR2 SMNVEV (reference sequence). The CDR3 is 15 residues long. CDR3 DNA sequence: TGTGCCAGCAGGACTATACAGGGAACAACAAACATTCAGTACTTC. This sequence encodes CASRTIQGTTNIQYF.

This clone appeared a single time. CDR3 nucleotides: TGTGCCAGCAGCTTAGTTCGGGGGGGGCTCTACAATGAGCAGTTCTTC. Amino acid sequence: CASSLVRGGLYNEQFF. This chain joins TRBV13 and TRBJ2-1; TRBD2 agrees at 8 bases. The CDR3 sequence is 16 residues long. CDR1 and CDR2 (germline): PRHDT, FYEKMQ (reference sequence). The V gene end was trimmed by 1 base and the J gene end by 3 bases; junction bases not matched to a gene: 5.

This chain connects TRBV27 to TRBJ1-2; 8 bases fit TRBD1. From germline, CDR1 is MNHEY and CDR2 SMNVEV (reference sequence). The CDR3 loop spans 13 amino acids. J gave up 3 bases and V 5 bases, and 2 bases lay outside the gene matches. CDR3 coding DNA: TGTGCCAGCAGTCGACAGGGGCACTATGGCTACACCTTC. Its protein product is CASSRQGHYGYTF.

The chain employs TRBV7-9 and TRBJ2-7; TRBD1 might be the D (6 bases). V gave up 5 bases and J gave up 2 bases, with 10 bases separating them. The germline V gene encodes CDR1 SEHNR and CDR2 FQNEAQ (reference sequence). The CDR3 totals 13 residues. CDR3 in amino acids: CASSKRQAYEQYF. CDR3 in DNA: TGTGCCAGCAGCAAAAGACAGGCCTACGAGCAGTACTTC.

The CDR3 reads CASSLPGTPQYF. Written as DNA, the CDR3 is TGTGCCAGCAGCTTACCAGGGACTCCCCAGTACTTC. The chain combines TRBV13 with TRBJ2-5; the D gene is possibly TRBD2 (6 bases). The germline CDR1 and CDR2 sequences are PRHDT and FYEKMQ (reference sequence). The CDR3 totals 12 residues. V lost 2 bases, J lost 9 bases, and 10 bases lay in between.

The chain links TRBV6-6 to TRBJ1-5; 7 bases map to TRBD1. The CDR3 sequence is 12 residues long. V lost 6 bases to trimming and J lost 11 bases; unmatched junction nucleotides: 7. Germline CDR1 and CDR2: MNHNY and SVGAGI (reference sequence). The CDR3 DNA is TGTGCCAGCAGACAAGACAGGGCATCCCAGCATTTT. It specifies CASRQDRASQHF.

Comments on this clone: The same CDR3 arises from other DNA sequences in this sample as well. The chain joins TRBV9 to TRBJ2-2; D not certain. Trimming took 0 bases from V and 7 from J, leaving 7 bases between them. Germline V CDR1 and CDR2: SGDLS, YYNGEE. There are 13 residues in the CDR3. CDR3 amino acids: CASSVVSGGELFF. CDR3 bases: TGTGCCAGCAGCGTAGTCTCGGGCGGGGAGCTGTTTTTT.

The chain employs TRBV5-6 and TRBJ2-3; TRBD2 agrees at 7 bases. The germline V gene encodes CDR1 SGHDT and CDR2 YYEEEE. The J segment lost 5 bases and the V segment lost 2 bases, leaving 2 bases of the junction unmatched. The CDR3 contains 13 residues. The CDR3 protein is CASSLLAKDTQYF. The CDR3 region has the DNA TGTGCCAGCAGCTTACTAGCGAAAGATACGCAGTATTTT.

The chain employs TRBV9 and TRBJ2-7; 10 bases fit TRBD1. There are 14 residues in the CDR3. Germline CDR1 is SGDLS and CDR2 is YYNGEE. Trimming cost V 3 bases and J 3 bases; bases outside gene matches: 3. The CDR3 loop reads CASSDRDRGYEQYF. DNA for the CDR3: TGTGCCAGCAGCGACCGGGACAGGGGCTACGAGCAGTACTTC.

This clone was recorded only once. The chain recombines TRBV27 with TRBJ1-2, with D perhaps matching TRBD1 (5 bases). V was clipped by 3 bases and J by 0 bases, with 14 bases between them. CDR3 length: 16 residues. From germline, CDR1 is MNHEY and CDR2 SMNVEV (reference sequence). DNA of the CDR3: TGTGCCAGCAGTTTTTACCTTTCAGGGACTAACTATGGCTACACCTTC. Encoded protein: CASSFYLSGTNYGYTF.

This sequence joins TRBV28 and TRBJ1-5, with D uncertain. Per germline, CDR1 MDHEN and CDR2 SYDVKM. Trimming took off 1 base at V and 3 bases at J, with 10 bases between the two ends. The CDR3 has 15 residues. CDR3 in amino acids: CASSLFYTPNQPQHF. CDR3 nucleotide sequence: TGTGCCAGCAGTTTATTCTATACCCCCAATCAGCCCCAGCATTTT.

This chain connects TRBV5-4 to TRBJ2-1, with 10 bases matching TRBD1. The length of the CDR3 is 14 residues. Trimming cost V 10 bases and J 9 bases; bases outside gene matches: 13. Germline-derived CDR1 and CDR2 are SGHNT and YYREEE (reference sequence). The CDR3 loop is CAYITPGQGFEQFF. The CDR3 DNA is TGTGCCTATATCACACCGGGACAGGGGTTTGAGCAGTTCTTC.

The chain combines TRBV19 with TRBJ2-3, with TRBD2 matching 8 bases. Germline trimming cut 3 bases from V and 2 bases from J; bases unmatched to any gene: 4. This CDR3 region has 15 residues. Germline values: CDR1 LNHDA, CDR2 SQIVND (reference sequence). Here the CDR3 reads CASSMGSGNTDTQYF. Written as DNA, the CDR3 is TGTGCCAGTAGTATGGGTAGCGGGAACACAGATACGCAGTATTTT.

The CDR3 loop is CSARWERQFF. CDR3 bases: TGCAGTGCGAGATGGGAGAGGCAGTTCTTC. The chain employs TRBV20-1 and TRBJ2-1; possible D gene TRBD2, 5 bases. From germline, CDR1 is DFQATT and CDR2 SNEGSKA (reference sequence). V was cut by 6 bases and J by 12 bases, with 12 bases left in between. CDR3 length: 10 amino acids.

The chain carries TRBV6-4 and TRBJ2-1; D unresolved. Germline V lookup: CDR1 MRHNA, CDR2 SNTAGT. Trimming pared 1 base from V and 3 bases from J, leaving 4 bases between. The CDR3 spans 13 residues. The CDR3, as DNA: TGTGCCAGCAGTGACTATCTCTACAATGAGCAGTTCTTC. It codes for CASSDYLYNEQFF.